These 23 T cell receptor beta chains were all obtained from the same sample, sequenced in a study of blood T cell repertoires in COVID-19 (dated by TCRdb to about 2020). Library creation used the immunoSEQ multiplex PCR assay. TCRdb obtained this table from immuneACCESS and retained in-frame rearrangements with V and J assigned. These tables miss some clones; where compared with another copy, unresolved V genes account for less than half of the shortfall, and the remainder is unexplained. The sample table holds just over 60,000 clones, of which around 80% were seen once. Around 20% of the sample goes to the ten largest clones. Source material: peripheral blood. These receptor sequences come from an elderly woman with active or convalescent COVID-19.

The chain combines TRBV12-3 or TRBV12-4 with TRBJ1-2; 7 nucleotides line up with TRBD1. With V trimmed by 5 bases and J by 2 bases, 2 bases remained unmatched. This CDR3 contains 13 residues. CDR3 bases: TGTGCCAGCAGTCAGACAGGGAACTATGGCTACACCTTC. It translates to CASSQTGNYGYTF.

This clone was seen once. The CDR3 DNA follows: TGCGCCAGCAGGGTGGGGGGAGCAGATACGCAGTATTTT. Its protein is CASRVGGADTQYF. V and J are TRBV5-1 and TRBJ2-3, with a tentative D call TRBD2 (6 bases). Germline-derived CDR1 and CDR2 are SGHRS and YFSETQ. The CDR3 spans 13 residues. Between the trimmed V and J ends, which lost 5 bases and 4 bases, there was a span of 11 bases.

CDR3 residues: CASRPQGTSYEQYF. As DNA, the CDR3 is TGTGCCAGCAGACCACAGGGGACCTCCTACGAGCAGTACTTC. The V call is TRBV5-6, the J call TRBJ2-7; 7 bases are shared with TRBD1. Trimming at V came to 5 bases and at J to 0 bases, leaving 5 bases not matched to a gene. Germline CDR1 reads SGHDT; CDR2 reads YYEEEE. The CDR3 spans 14 residues.

Only one count was recorded for this clone. V gene TRBV7-3 combines with J gene TRBJ1-2; no reliable D call. The CDR3 runs 13 residues. Trimming took 0 bases from V and 6 from J, leaving 8 bases between them. Germline V CDR1 and CDR2: SGHTA, FQGTGA. The CDR3 DNA is TGTGCCAGCAGCTTAACCGAGCATCATGGCTACACCTTC. The encoded protein is CASSLTEHHGYTF.

This clone was observed once. The chain combines TRBV19 with TRBJ2-2; D may be TRBD1 (5 bases). CDR1 and CDR2 from the germline V gene are LNHDA and SQIVND (reference sequence). This CDR3 is built from 15 residues. V gave up 1 base and J gave up 2 bases, with 8 bases separating them. The CDR3 region is CASSIGQTNTGELFF. Written as DNA, the CDR3 is TGTGCCAGTAGTATAGGACAGACTAACACCGGGGAGCTGTTTTTT.

DNA for the CDR3: TGTGCCAGCAGCTTTCAGGGGAATACGCAGTATTTT. Its translation is CASSFQGNTQYF. V and J are TRBV7-8 and TRBJ2-3; D is possibly TRBD1 (6 bases). The length of the CDR3 is 12 residues. Germline assignment: CDR1 SGHVS and CDR2 FQNEAQ. V was trimmed by 3 bases and J by 7 bases, leaving 8 bases between them.

The V gene is TRBV6-5, the J gene TRBJ1-2; D gene ambiguous. The V end lost 8 bases, the J end lost 1 base, and 8 bases lay between the germline ends. CDR1 and CDR2 from the germline V gene are MNHEY and SVGAGI. This CDR3 has 12 amino acids. In DNA, the CDR3 is TGTGCCAGCGCCCCCGGTAACTATGGCTACACCTTC. Translation: CASAPGNYGYTF.

This clone showed up just once. CDR3 region: CSASQQWVGAEAFF. Here the CDR3 DNA reads TGCAGTGCGAGTCAACAGTGGGTGGGCGCTGAAGCTTTCTTT. The chain joins TRBV20-1 to TRBJ1-1; D not resolved. Trimming took off 6 bases at V and 6 bases at J, with 20 bases between the two ends. CDR3 length equals 14 residues. Looked up from germline, CDR1 is DFQATT and CDR2 is SNEGSKA (reference sequence).

The chain recombines TRBV19 with TRBJ1-5, with TRBD1 matching 10 bases. CDR3 length equals 16 residues. Trimming cost V 9 bases and J 2 bases; bases outside gene matches: 10. Germline CDR1 is LNHDA and CDR2 is SQIVND (reference sequence). The CDR3 reads CASSRLGQGGNQPQHF. CDR3 DNA sequence: TGTGCCAGCTCCCGTCTCGGACAGGGGGGCAATCAGCCCCAGCATTTT.

The CDR3 DNA sequence: TGTGCCACCAGTACAGGACAGGGGGCGTGGGAGACCCAGTACTTC. This gives the protein CATSTGQGAWETQYF. This chain links TRBV15 with TRBJ2-5, with 11 bases fitting TRBD1. The CDR3 extends over 15 amino acids. The germline CDR1 and CDR2 sequences are LNHNV and YYDKDF (reference sequence). V lost 6 bases and J lost 5; bases outside the gene matches: 8.

This sequence joins TRBV2 and TRBJ2-2; D is undetermined. Germline V gives CDR1 SNHLY, CDR2 FYNNEI. The V end lost 4 bases, the J end lost 4 bases, and 7 bases lay between the germline ends. There are 13 residues in the CDR3. CDR3 protein: CASSGLLTGELFF. In nucleotides, the CDR3 is TGTGCCAGCAGTGGACTCCTCACCGGGGAGCTGTTTTTT.

This clone has more than one count but fewer than ten. The CDR3 sequence is CASSMGSISGNTIYF. The CDR3 region has the DNA TGTGCCAGTAGTATGGGGAGCATCTCTGGAAACACCATATATTTT. The chain combines TRBV19 with TRBJ1-3; D uncertain. Germline CDR1 reads LNHDA; CDR2 reads SQIVND (reference sequence). Trimming took off 3 bases at V and 0 bases at J, with 9 bases between the two ends. This CDR3 is built from 15 residues.

This clone is termed medium-sized. The sample carries other DNA sequences with the same CDR3. The J gene is TRBJ1-2, the V gene TRBV9; D perhaps matches TRBD1 (6 bases). Germline assignment: CDR1 SGDLS and CDR2 YYNGEE. The V end was cut by 4 bases, the J end by 4 bases, with 14 bases between. The CDR3 runs to 14 residues. CDR3 protein: CASSMGGPGYGYTF. The CDR3 DNA reads TGTGCCAGCAGCATGGGGGGGCCGGGCTATGGCTACACCTTC.

This CDR3 reads CASSLRQGAVGYTF. In DNA, the CDR3 is TGCGCCAGCAGCTTGAGACAGGGGGCCGTTGGCTACACCTTC. This chain connects TRBV5-1 to TRBJ1-2; 10 positions agree with TRBD1. The CDR3 extends over 14 amino acids. J gave up 7 bases and V 1 base, and 4 bases lay outside the gene matches. Germline CDR1 is SGHRS and CDR2 is YFSETQ.

The genes are TRBV5-4 and TRBJ2-1; the D gene is possibly TRBD1 (6 bases). The CDR3 runs 16 residues. From germline, CDR1 is SGHNT and CDR2 YYREEE (reference sequence). The V and J ends lost 3 bases and 8 bases respectively, with 21 bases between them. Written as DNA, the CDR3 is TGTGCCAGCAGCTCGGGTTTGGGGGCGCGGAGCTATGAGCAGTTCTTC. It is translated as CASSSGLGARSYEQFF.

This rearrangement joins TRBV19 to TRBJ2-7, with D maybe TRBD2 (6 bases). Germline V gene data show CDR1 as LNHDA and CDR2 as SQIVND (reference sequence). Trimming removed 8 bases from V and 2 bases from J, with 13 bases in between. CDR3 length: 13 residues. CDR3 sequence reads: CASSRTIAYEQYF. CDR3 DNA: TGTGCCAGTTCGAGGACTATAGCCTACGAGCAGTACTTC.

V is TRBV7-9 and J is TRBJ1-2; D is ambiguous. The V gene's germline CDR1 is SEHNR and CDR2 FQNEAQ (reference sequence). This CDR3 has 14 amino acids. V lost 4 bases and J 7 bases, leaving 16 bases between the germline ends. DNA for the CDR3: TGTGCCAGCAGCTCTCTGACGGGAATCGGTGGCTACACCTTC. This sequence encodes CASSSLTGIGGYTF.

J is TRBJ1-5 and V is TRBV11-2; 9 nucleotides line up with TRBD1. This CDR3 is built from 14 residues. Losses at the gene ends were 3 bases for V and 4 bases for J; bases not matched to a gene: 1. The germline V gene has CDR1 SGHAT and CDR2 FQNNGV. CDR3 sequence (DNA): TGTGCCAGCAGCTTCGGACAGGGGAATCAGCCCCAGCATTTT. Protein: CASSFGQGNQPQHF.

The gene calls are TRBV16 and TRBJ2-5; D is perhaps TRBD2 (5 bases). Per the germline V gene, CDR1 is KGHSY and CDR2 is FQNENV. The V end lost 1 base, the J end lost 4 bases, and 7 bases lay between the germline ends. This CDR3 contains 13 residues. The CDR3 bases are TGTGCCAGCAGCCAATGGGCGGGAGAGACCCAGTACTTC. It codes for CASSQWAGETQYF.

V is TRBV5-1 and J is TRBJ2-2, with D maybe TRBD1 (6 bases). Trimming removed 2 bases at V and 2 bases at J, with 10 bases between. Germline V lookup: CDR1 SGHRS, CDR2 YFSETQ. This CDR3 spans 15 amino acids. CDR3 loop: CASSLDRFNTGELFF. The CDR3 DNA reads TGCGCCAGCAGCTTAGACAGGTTTAACACCGGGGAGCTGTTTTTT. Full variable domain (missing parts from reference TRBV5-1 and TRBJ2-2): KAGVTQTPRYLIKTRGQQVTLSCSPISGHRSVSWYQQTPGQGLQFLFEYFSETQRNKGNFPGRFSGRQFSNSRSEMNVSTLELGDSALYLCASSLDRFNTGELFFGEGSRLTVL.

This clone was seen a handful of times. The same CDR3 is also encoded by other DNA sequences in this sample. The chain uses TRBV19 and TRBJ2-1; TRBD2 agrees at 10 bases. The germline gives CDR1 LNHDA, CDR2 SQIVND (reference sequence). J was trimmed by 0 bases and V by 6 bases; bases with no gene match: 2. CDR3 length: 15 residues. The CDR3 is CASRTSGPSYNEQFF. Written as DNA, the CDR3 is TGTGCCAGTAGGACTAGCGGGCCCTCCTACAATGAGCAGTTCTTC.

This clone occurred once. V gene TRBV10-1 combines with J gene TRBJ1-5; D might be TRBD1 (6 bases). This CDR3 contains 13 residues. V gave up 3 bases and J gave up 9 bases, with 12 bases separating them. CDR1 is WNHNN, CDR2 SYGVQD, per germline (reference sequence). The CDR3 nucleotides read TGCGCCAGCAGTGAAACAGGGACGGGGCCCCAGCATTTT. Its protein product is CASSETGTGPQHF.

The rearrangement joins TRBV5-6 to TRBJ2-5; 9 nucleotides line up with TRBD2. Germline CDR1 is SGHDT and CDR2 is YYEEEE. There are 15 residues in the CDR3. Trimming took 1 base from V and 5 from J; bases not matched to a gene: 6. In DNA form, the CDR3 reads TGTGCCAGCAGCTTGTTGGGCGGGGGGGCGGAGACCCAGTACTTC. This sequence encodes CASSLLGGGAETQYF.